This T cell receptor (beta chain) was captured by sequencing in a study of neoadjuvant anti-PD-1 for oral cavity cancer. Points from the study as a whole: TCR analyses covered only a few patients per response group.

This clone was seen a handful of times. Its cognate antigen is unknown. Most PBMC samples had 480 ng input DNA in six replicates. Produced via immunoSEQ multiplex PCR; TCRdb's table is partial and in-frame only. The sample records 17,000 or so clones, 50% to 65% being singletons. Patients had newly diagnosed, untreated stage II-IVA oral cavity squamous cell carcinoma. Germline lookup yields CDR1 MGHRA and CDR2 YSYEKL. V dropped 4 bases and J dropped 2 bases, with 15 bases sitting between them. The CDR3 length is 16 residues. This clonotype was obtained from a person between 40 and 85 years old with oral cavity squamous cell carcinoma. The chain carries TRBV4-1 and TRBJ1-3; D is uncertain. The starting material was PBMCs, obtained before nivolumab (anti-PD-1) treatment. As DNA, the CDR3 is TGCGCCAGCAGCCTCGCGCCAGGTGCCACTGGAAACACCATATATTTT. It yields the protein CASSLAPGATGNTIYF.